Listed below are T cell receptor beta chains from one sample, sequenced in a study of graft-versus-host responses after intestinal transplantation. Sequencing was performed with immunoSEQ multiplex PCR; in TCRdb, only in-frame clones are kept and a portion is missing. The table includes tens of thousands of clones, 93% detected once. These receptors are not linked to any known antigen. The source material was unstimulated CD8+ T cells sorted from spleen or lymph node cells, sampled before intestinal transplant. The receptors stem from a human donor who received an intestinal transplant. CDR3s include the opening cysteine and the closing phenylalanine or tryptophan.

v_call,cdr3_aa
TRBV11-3,CASSLERWGQGAYEQYF
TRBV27,CASSSITGGSTEAFF
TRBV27,CASSLVDLAFGTEAFF
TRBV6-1,CASSGTGTGNQPQHF
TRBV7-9,CASSYPRASGEQETQYF
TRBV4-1,CASSQWGGNSNQPQHF
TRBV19,CASSTFRSSYNEQFF
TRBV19,CASSMDRGTTEAFF
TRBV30,CAWSGGRVTSGVYTDTQYF
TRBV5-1,CASSKGQGAEAFF
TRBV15,CATSFDHPSSGNTIYF
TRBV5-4,CASRSEDSGPEQYF
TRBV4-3,CASSQVSPTWENNYGYTF
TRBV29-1,CSVEFEDRGREQYF
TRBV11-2,CASSFSQGTYEQYF
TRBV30,CAWSGLMAGGRETQYF
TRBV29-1,CSVKTGDYYGYTF
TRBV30,CAWRSIKGWGQDYGYTF
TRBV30,CAWSPQGGGYPYNSPLHF
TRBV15,CATSRARQVSYNEQFF
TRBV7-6,CASSPRGGDMNTEAFF
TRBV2,CASTGTSGVATDTQYF
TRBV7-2,CASSLHSAGETQYF
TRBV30,CAWSQQGYNEQFF
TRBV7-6,CASSSLGGSETQYF
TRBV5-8,CASSKTGGAGETQYF
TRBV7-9,CASSPQVSYNEQFF
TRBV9,CASSALGQDGISTHYGYTF